This T cell receptor (beta chain) was observed in a study of blood T cells in healthy people across ages. The length of the CDR3 is 14 residues. Between the trimmed V and J ends, which lost 5 bases and 1 base, there was a span of 14 bases. The V gene's germline CDR1 is DFQATT and CDR2 SNEGSKA (reference sequence). For the second PCR, which ran for roughly 6 to 11 cycles, a sample-barcoded 5' primer and a J-beta primer mix were used. Using its own MiXCR run on the 5' RACE reads, TCRdb lists one record per CDR3 protein. The data contain around 1,500,000 distinct CDR3 sequences, 35% to 45% of them singletons.

The genes are TRBV20-1 and TRBJ2-5; D is perhaps TRBD1 (5 bases). The sequenced sample consisted of blood. The sequence came from a woman younger than 30 in good health. The DNA for the CDR3 is TGCAGTGCTGAATCTATGCAGGGCCAAGAGACCCAGTACTTC. This translates into CSAESMQGQETQYF.